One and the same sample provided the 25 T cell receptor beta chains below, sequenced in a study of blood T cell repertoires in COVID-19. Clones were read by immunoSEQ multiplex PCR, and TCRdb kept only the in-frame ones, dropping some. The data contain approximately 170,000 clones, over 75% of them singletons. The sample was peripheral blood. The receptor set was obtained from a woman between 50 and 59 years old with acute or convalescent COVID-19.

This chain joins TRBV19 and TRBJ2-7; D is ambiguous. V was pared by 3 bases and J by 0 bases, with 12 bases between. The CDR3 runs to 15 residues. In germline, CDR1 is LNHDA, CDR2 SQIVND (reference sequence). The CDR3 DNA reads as TGTGCCAGTAGTATTTCTCCAAGGAGCTCCTACGAGCAGTACTTC. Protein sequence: CASSISPRSSYEQYF.

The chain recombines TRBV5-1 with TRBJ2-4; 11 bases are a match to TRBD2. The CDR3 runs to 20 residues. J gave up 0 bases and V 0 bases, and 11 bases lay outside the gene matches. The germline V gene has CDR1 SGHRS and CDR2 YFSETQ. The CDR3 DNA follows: TGCGCCAGCAGCTTGGACCCCGGGACTAGCGGTGTTCTAGCCAAAAACATTCAGTACTTC. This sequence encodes CASSLDPGTSGVLAKNIQYF.

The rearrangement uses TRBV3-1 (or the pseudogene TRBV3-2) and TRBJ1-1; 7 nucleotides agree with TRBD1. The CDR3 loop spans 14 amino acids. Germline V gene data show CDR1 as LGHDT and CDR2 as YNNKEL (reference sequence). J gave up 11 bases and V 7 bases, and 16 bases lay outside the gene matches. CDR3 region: CASTPRGANEGAFF. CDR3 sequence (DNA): TGTGCCAGCACCCCCAGGGGGGCCAACGAAGGGGCTTTCTTT.

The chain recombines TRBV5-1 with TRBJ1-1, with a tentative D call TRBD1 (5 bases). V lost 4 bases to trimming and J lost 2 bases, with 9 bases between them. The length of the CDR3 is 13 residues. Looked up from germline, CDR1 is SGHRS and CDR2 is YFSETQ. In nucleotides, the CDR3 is TGCGCCAGCAGCGCACAGGAAAACACTGAAGCTTTCTTT. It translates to CASSAQENTEAFF.

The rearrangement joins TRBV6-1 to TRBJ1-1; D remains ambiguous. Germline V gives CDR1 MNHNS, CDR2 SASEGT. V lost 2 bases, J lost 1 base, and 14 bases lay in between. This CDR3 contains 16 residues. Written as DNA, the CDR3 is TGTGCCAGCAGTGAATACAGTTCCCCACCGAACACTGAAGCTTTCTTT. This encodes CASSEYSSPPNTEAFF.

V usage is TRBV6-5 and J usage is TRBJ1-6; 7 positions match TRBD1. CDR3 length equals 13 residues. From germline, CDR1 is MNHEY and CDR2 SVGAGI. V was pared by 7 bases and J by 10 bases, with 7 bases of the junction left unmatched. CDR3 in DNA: TGTGCCAGCACTTCGACAGGGAGCTCACCCCTCCACTTT. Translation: CASTSTGSSPLHF.

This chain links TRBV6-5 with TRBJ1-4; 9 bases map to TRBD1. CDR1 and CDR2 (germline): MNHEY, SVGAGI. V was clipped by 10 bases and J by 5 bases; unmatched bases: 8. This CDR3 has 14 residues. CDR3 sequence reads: CATSADRGNEKLFF. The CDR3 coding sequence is TGTGCCACCTCGGCCGACAGGGGGAATGAAAAACTGTTTTTT.

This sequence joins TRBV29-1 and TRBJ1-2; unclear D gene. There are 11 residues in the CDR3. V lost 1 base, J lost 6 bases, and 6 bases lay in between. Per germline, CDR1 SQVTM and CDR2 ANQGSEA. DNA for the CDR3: TGCAGCGTTGAAGGCGGAGATGGCTACACCTTC. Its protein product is CSVEGGDGYTF.

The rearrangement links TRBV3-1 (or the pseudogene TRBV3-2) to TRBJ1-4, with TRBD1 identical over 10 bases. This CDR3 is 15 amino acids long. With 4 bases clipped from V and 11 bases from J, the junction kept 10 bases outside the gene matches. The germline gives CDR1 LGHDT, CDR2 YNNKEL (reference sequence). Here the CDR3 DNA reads TGTGCCAGCAGCCGACCGGGACAGGGGATTGAGAAACTGTTTTTT. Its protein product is CASSRPGQGIEKLFF.

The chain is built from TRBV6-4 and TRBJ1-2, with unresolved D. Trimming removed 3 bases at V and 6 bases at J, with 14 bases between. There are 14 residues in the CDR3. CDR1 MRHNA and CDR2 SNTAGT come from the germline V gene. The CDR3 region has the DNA TGTGCCAGCAGTGAGGGGAGTAGCTCCCATGGCTACACCTTC. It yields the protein CASSEGSSSHGYTF.

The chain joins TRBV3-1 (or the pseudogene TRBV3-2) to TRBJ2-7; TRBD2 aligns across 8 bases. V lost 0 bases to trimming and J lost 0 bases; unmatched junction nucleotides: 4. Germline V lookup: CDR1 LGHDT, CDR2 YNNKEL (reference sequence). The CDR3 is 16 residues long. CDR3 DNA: TGTGCCAGCAGCCAAGATTTCGGGACTAGCTCCTACGAGCAGTACTTC. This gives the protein CASSQDFGTSSYEQYF.

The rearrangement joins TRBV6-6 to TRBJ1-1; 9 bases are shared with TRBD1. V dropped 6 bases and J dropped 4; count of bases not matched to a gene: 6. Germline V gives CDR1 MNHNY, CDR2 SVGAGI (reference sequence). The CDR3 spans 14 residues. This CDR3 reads CASRPGQGPTEAFF. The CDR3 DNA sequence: TGTGCCAGCAGGCCGGGACAGGGACCCACTGAAGCTTTCTTT.

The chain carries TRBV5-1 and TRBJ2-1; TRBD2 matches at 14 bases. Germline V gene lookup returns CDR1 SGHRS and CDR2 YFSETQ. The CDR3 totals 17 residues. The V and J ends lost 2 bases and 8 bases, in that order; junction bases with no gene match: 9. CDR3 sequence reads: CASSFRTSGGPGDEQFF. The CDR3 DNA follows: TGCGCCAGCAGCTTCCGGACTAGCGGGGGGCCGGGGGATGAGCAGTTCTTC.

The CDR3 bases are TGTGCCATCCGCGGGGGGAACAGAAACTATGGCTACACCTTC. Its protein product is CAIRGGNRNYGYTF. This chain joins TRBV19 and TRBJ1-2, with a possible D match to TRBD1 (5 bases). The CDR3 is 14 residues long. Germline V gene data show CDR1 as LNHDA and CDR2 as SQIVND (reference sequence). V shed 10 bases and J shed 2 bases, with 17 bases lying between them.

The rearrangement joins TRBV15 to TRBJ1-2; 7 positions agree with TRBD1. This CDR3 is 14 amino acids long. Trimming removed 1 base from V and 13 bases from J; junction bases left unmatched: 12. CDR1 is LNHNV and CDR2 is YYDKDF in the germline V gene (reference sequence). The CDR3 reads CATSRVGGGGGGTF. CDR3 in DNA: TGTGCCACCAGCAGAGTAGGAGGGGGCGGTGGCGGCACCTTC.

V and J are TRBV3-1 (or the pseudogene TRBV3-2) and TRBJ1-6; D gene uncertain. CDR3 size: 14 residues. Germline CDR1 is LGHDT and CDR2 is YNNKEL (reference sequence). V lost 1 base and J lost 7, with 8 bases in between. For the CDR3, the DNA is TGTGCCAGCAGCCAAGGAGGCGGGAATTCACCCCTCCACTTT. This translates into CASSQGGGNSPLHF.

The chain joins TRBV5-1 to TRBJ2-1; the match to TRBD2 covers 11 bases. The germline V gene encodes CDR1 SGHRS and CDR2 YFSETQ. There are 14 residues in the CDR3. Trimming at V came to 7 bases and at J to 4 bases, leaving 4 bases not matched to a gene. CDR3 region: CASALAGEYNEQFF. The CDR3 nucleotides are TGCGCCAGCGCACTAGCGGGGGAATACAATGAGCAGTTCTTC.

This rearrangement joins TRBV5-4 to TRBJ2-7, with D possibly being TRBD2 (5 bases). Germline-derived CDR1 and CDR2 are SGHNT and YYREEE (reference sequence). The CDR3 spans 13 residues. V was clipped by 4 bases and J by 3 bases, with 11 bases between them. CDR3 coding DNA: TGTGCCAGCAGCCCCTGGGGAGACTACGAGCAGTACTTC. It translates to CASSPWGDYEQYF.

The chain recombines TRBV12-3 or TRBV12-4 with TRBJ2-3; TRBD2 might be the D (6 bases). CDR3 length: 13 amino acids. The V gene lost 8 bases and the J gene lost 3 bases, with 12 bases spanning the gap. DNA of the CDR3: TGTGCCAGCCGGGACTGGCGGACAGATACGCAGTATTTT. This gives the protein CASRDWRTDTQYF.

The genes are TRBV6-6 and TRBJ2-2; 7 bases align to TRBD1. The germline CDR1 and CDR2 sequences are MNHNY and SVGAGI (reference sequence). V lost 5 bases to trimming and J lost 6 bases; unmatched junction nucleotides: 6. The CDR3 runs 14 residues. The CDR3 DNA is TGTGCCAGCAGTCACGACAGGGAAGCCGGGGAGCTGTTTTTT. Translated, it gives CASSHDREAGELFF.

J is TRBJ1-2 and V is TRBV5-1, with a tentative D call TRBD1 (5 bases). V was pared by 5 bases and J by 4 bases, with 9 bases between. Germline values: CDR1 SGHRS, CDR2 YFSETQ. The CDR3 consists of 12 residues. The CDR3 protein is CASSLDSYGYTF. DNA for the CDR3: TGCGCCAGCAGTTTAGACAGCTATGGCTACACCTTC.

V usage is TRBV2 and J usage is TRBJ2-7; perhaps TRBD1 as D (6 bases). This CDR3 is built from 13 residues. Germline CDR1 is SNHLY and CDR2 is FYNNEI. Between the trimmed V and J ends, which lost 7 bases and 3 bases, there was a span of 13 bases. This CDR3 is CASIPDSYYEQYF. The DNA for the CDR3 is TGTGCCAGCATCCCGGACAGTTACTACGAGCAGTACTTC.

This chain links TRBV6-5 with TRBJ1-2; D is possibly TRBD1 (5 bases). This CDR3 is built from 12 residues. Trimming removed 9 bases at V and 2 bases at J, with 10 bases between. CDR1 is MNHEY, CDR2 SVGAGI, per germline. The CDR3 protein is CASYRGNYGYTF. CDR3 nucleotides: TGTGCCAGTTACCGGGGGAACTATGGCTACACCTTC.

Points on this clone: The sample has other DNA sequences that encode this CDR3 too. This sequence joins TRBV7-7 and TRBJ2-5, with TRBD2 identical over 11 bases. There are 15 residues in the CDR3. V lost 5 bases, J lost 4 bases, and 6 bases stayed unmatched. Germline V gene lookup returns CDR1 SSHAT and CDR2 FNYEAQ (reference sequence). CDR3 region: CASSLNSGRGETQYF. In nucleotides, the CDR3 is TGTGCCAGCAGCCTCAATAGCGGGAGGGGAGAGACCCAGTACTTC.

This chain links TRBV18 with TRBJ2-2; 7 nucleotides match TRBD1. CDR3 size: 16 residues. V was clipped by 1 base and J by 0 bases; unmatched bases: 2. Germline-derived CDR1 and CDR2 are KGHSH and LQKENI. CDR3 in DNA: TGTGCCAGCTCACCACTGGGGACAGCGAACACCGGGGAGCTGTTTTTT. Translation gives CASSPLGTANTGELFF.